The 25 T cell receptor beta chains below were found in one sample sequenced in a study of blood T cell repertoires in COVID-19 (TCRdb year 2020). The method was the immunoSEQ multiplex PCR assay. TCRdb mirrors the immuneACCESS table, restricted to in-frame sequences. Some clones are absent from its copies; in checked studies, under half trace to an unresolved V gene, and the reason for the others is unknown. The sample profile shows about 180,000 clones; about 83% of them were found once. 7.5% to 10% of the sample goes to the ten largest clones. Sample: PBMCs or T cells enriched from blood (not recorded which). The receptors shown here come from a woman aged 25 to 39 who had recovered from COVID-19.

The chain recombines TRBV14 with TRBJ2-7; TRBD1 might be the D (6 bases). This CDR3 is 13 amino acids long. Germline V gene data show CDR1 as SGHDN and CDR2 as FVKESK. V was cut by 1 base and J by 3 bases, with 7 bases left in between. The CDR3 protein is CASSQGQDYEQYF. CDR3 DNA sequence: TGTGCCAGCAGCCAAGGACAGGACTACGAGCAGTACTTC.

This chain joins TRBV5-1 and TRBJ2-1; D might be TRBD1 (6 bases). Looked up from germline, CDR1 is SGHRS and CDR2 is YFSETQ. The length of the CDR3 is 14 residues. Trimming took off 4 bases at V and 4 bases at J, with 12 bases between the two ends. This chain's CDR3 is CASSLRTEYNEQFF. The CDR3 DNA follows: TGCGCCAGCAGCCTTCGGACAGAATACAATGAGCAGTTCTTC.

The J gene is TRBJ2-6, the V gene TRBV7-2; TRBD2 aligns across 8 bases. CDR3 length equals 14 residues. Losses at the gene ends were 7 bases for V and 11 bases for J; bases not matched to a gene: 10. The germline CDR1 and CDR2 sequences are SGHTA and FQGNSA. In nucleotides, the CDR3 is TGTGCCAGCACTCTTTTCGGGGGGGGCCACGTCCTGACTTTC. Protein: CASTLFGGGHVLTF.

The chain joins TRBV7-2 to TRBJ2-2; a weak D match, TRBD2 (6 bases). CDR1 SGHTA and CDR2 FQGNSA come from the germline V gene. The CDR3 is 19 amino acids. Trimming cost V 3 bases and J 0 bases, with 20 bases left between them. The CDR3: CASSFVGGPSGSNTGELFF. DNA for the CDR3: TGTGCCAGCAGCTTTGTGGGAGGCCCCTCCGGCTCGAACACCGGGGAGCTGTTTTTT.

The chain employs TRBV19 and TRBJ2-7, with 7 bases that match TRBD2. CDR3 length: 15 amino acids. Looked up from germline, CDR1 is LNHDA and CDR2 is SQIVND (reference sequence). V lost 3 bases and J lost 2; bases outside the gene matches: 7. DNA for the CDR3: TGTGCCAGTAGTATCGAGTTGGCGGGGGCCTACGAGCAGTACTTC. Protein product: CASSIELAGAYEQYF.

The chain links TRBV21-1 to TRBJ2-7; TRBD2, the D gene given by the table, was not confirmed from the DNA. TRBV21-1 corresponds to a pseudogene. The CDR3 runs to 16 residues. The CDR3 region is CASSKLPSEDSYEQYF. CDR3 in DNA: TGTGCCAGCAGCAAATTGCCTAGCGAAGACTCCTACGAGCAGTACTTC.

The rearrangement links TRBV5-4 to TRBJ2-7; D may be TRBD2 (5 bases). The V gene lost 4 bases and the J gene lost 3 bases, with 11 bases spanning the gap. The CDR3 is made up of 13 amino acids. Germline V gives CDR1 SGHNT, CDR2 YYREEE (reference sequence). The CDR3 sequence: CASSGSASYEQYF. The CDR3 nucleotides read TGTGCCAGCAGCGGTAGCGCTAGCTACGAGCAGTACTTC.

The rearrangement uses TRBV7-9 and TRBJ2-2, with D hard to call. Germline-derived CDR1 and CDR2 are SEHNR and FQNEAQ (reference sequence). Deletions cut 2 bases from V and 4 bases from J, with 2 bases between. This CDR3 region has 12 residues. The CDR3 coding sequence is TGTGCCAGCAGCTTACGCACCGGGGAGCTGTTTTTT. Protein product: CASSLRTGELFF.

The rearrangement links TRBV21-1 to TRBJ2-5; the table's D call of TRBD2 was not tested on the DNA. TRBV21-1 is a pseudogene locus. This CDR3 has 21 residues. This CDR3 is CASSTPAPTGLAGSGRETQYF. The DNA for the CDR3 is TGTGCCAGCAGCACCCCCGCCCCCACGGGACTAGCGGGGAGCGGGCGAGAGACCCAGTACTTC.

The chain employs TRBV3-1 (or the pseudogene TRBV3-2) and TRBJ2-2; D may be TRBD2 (6 bases). Between the trimmed V and J ends, which lost 8 bases and 6 bases, there was a span of 10 bases. The CDR3 sequence is 12 residues long. Germline V gene lookup returns CDR1 LGHDT and CDR2 YNNKEL (reference sequence). CDR3 DNA: TGTGCCAGCTCCGCGGGGTCCGGGGAGCTGTTTTTT. Protein product: CASSAGSGELFF.

The CDR3 reads CASSLRRGGATEQYF. In DNA form, the CDR3 reads TGTGCCAGCAGCCTTAGGAGGGGAGGGGCCACTGAGCAGTACTTC. This chain joins TRBV5-5 and TRBJ2-7; 7 nucleotides align to TRBD2. Per the germline V gene, CDR1 is SGHKS and CDR2 is YYEKEE (reference sequence). V was clipped by 4 bases and J by 7 bases; unmatched bases: 14. The CDR3 runs 15 residues. Looking up the rest from reference TRBV5-5 and TRBJ2-7 gives the full variable domain: DAGVTQSPTHLIKTRGQQVTLRCSPISGHKSVSWYQQVLGQGPQFIFQYYEKEERGRGNFPDRFSARQFPNYSSELNVNALLLGDSALYLCASSLRRGGATEQYFGPGTRLTVT.

The J gene is TRBJ2-7, the V gene TRBV2; D is possibly TRBD2 (5 bases). Trimming removed 8 bases at V and 3 bases at J, with 14 bases between. The CDR3 extends over 13 amino acids. The germline CDR1 and CDR2 sequences are SNHLY and FYNNEI. The CDR3 bases are TGTGCCAGCGGGAGACAATTCCTCTACGAGCAGTACTTC. Protein sequence: CASGRQFLYEQYF.

The rearrangement links TRBV6-5 to TRBJ2-2; D unclear. V gave up 6 bases and J gave up 3 bases, with 8 bases separating them. The CDR3 sequence is 13 residues long. CDR1 is MNHEY, CDR2 SVGAGI, per germline. DNA of the CDR3: TGTGCCAGCAGCAGAACCGACACCGGGGAGCTGTTTTTT. Translated, it gives CASSRTDTGELFF.

The count of this clone is one. Other DNA variants within this sample encode the same CDR3. This rearrangement joins TRBV29-1 to TRBJ2-5; 8 bases line up with TRBD1. The germline V gene has CDR1 SQVTM and CDR2 ANQGSEA. The J segment lost 4 bases and the V segment lost 4 bases, leaving 5 bases of the junction unmatched. The CDR3 consists of 13 residues. The CDR3 nucleotides read TGCAGCGTTGGACAGGGGAGAGGAGAGACCCAGTACTTC. Translation gives CSVGQGRGETQYF. The full variable domain, rest sourced from reference TRBV29-1 and TRBJ2-5, is SAVISQKPSRDICQRGTSLTIQCQVDSQVTMMFWYRQQPGQSLTLIATANQGSEATYESGFVIDKFPISRPNLTFSTLTVSNMSPEDSSIYLCSVGQGRGETQYFGPGTRLLVL.

The chain combines TRBV19 with TRBJ1-5; D is unclear. Trimming took off 3 bases at V and 2 bases at J, with 11 bases between the two ends. Germline-derived CDR1 and CDR2 are LNHDA and SQIVND (reference sequence). The CDR3 is 15 residues long. CDR3 protein: CASSIRVLGNQPQHF. Written as DNA, the CDR3 is TGTGCCAGTAGTATTCGGGTATTGGGCAATCAGCCCCAGCATTTT.

The chain joins TRBV20-1 to TRBJ2-1, with no clear D. Germline loops: CDR1 DFQATT, CDR2 SNEGSKA (reference sequence). The CDR3 runs 10 residues. DNA for the CDR3: TGCAGCGCCAGACTCAATGAGCAGTTCTTC. Translating it yields CSARLNEQFF.

The genes are TRBV25-1 and TRBJ2-1; D is possibly TRBD2 (6 bases). CDR3 length equals 16 residues. The germline V gene has CDR1 MGHDK and CDR2 SYGVNS. V was clipped by 5 bases and J by 4 bases, with 18 bases between them. The CDR3: CASSFEGRTPYNEQFF. CDR3 in DNA: TGTGCCAGCAGTTTTGAGGGGAGGACTCCGTACAATGAGCAGTTCTTC.

This chain links TRBV7-8 with TRBJ2-7; the match to TRBD2 covers 9 bases. Losses at the gene ends were 3 bases for V and 5 bases for J; bases not matched to a gene: 8. Germline-derived CDR1 and CDR2 are SGHVS and FQNEAQ. The CDR3 is 15 amino acids. CDR3 loop: CASSLVAGEGNEQYF. CDR3 DNA sequence: TGTGCCAGCAGCTTGGTAGCGGGAGAGGGGAACGAGCAGTACTTC. Using reference TRBV7-8 and TRBJ2-7 for the parts outside the CDR3, the full variable domain is GAGVSQSPRYKVAKRGQDVALRCDPISGHVSLFWYQQALGQGPEFLTYFQNEAQLDKSGLPSDRFFAERPEGSVSTLKIQRTQQEDSAVYLCASSLVAGEGNEQYFGPGTRLTVT.

This clone was observed a few times. This sequence joins TRBV4-1 and TRBJ2-2; 8 nucleotides match TRBD2. The length of the CDR3 is 21 residues. Trimming removed 3 bases from V and 0 bases from J; junction bases left unmatched: 18. CDR1 is MGHRA, CDR2 YSYEKL, per germline. The CDR3 DNA reads as TGCGCCAGCAGCCATGGGGTTTTCAGCGGGAGAAAGGGGCCGAACACCGGGGAGCTGTTTTTT. Its protein is CASSHGVFSGRKGPNTGELFF.

The chain joins TRBV5-1 to TRBJ1-2, with D perhaps TRBD1 (5 bases). Trimming left V 5 bases short and J 1 base short, with 6 bases between. CDR3 length equals 12 residues. Germline values: CDR1 SGHRS, CDR2 YFSETQ. CDR3 nucleotides: TGCGCCAGCAGACAGGATAACTATGGCTACACCTTC. Its protein is CASRQDNYGYTF.

The V call is TRBV28, the J call TRBJ1-2; possibly TRBD1 for D (5 bases). CDR3 length: 17 residues. The ends were cut back, 6 bases at V and 4 bases at J, with 24 bases in the middle. Germline V gene lookup returns CDR1 MDHEN and CDR2 SYDVKM. The CDR3 DNA reads TGTGCCAGCAGCTACGAAGGGGCCCCGCTCGGGGGCTATGGCTACACCTTC. Translating gives CASSYEGAPLGGYGYTF.

The V call is TRBV19, the J call TRBJ2-2; TRBD1 matches 10 bases. The CDR3 length is 14 residues. The V gene's germline CDR1 is LNHDA and CDR2 SQIVND (reference sequence). V lost 6 bases, J lost 5 bases, and 3 bases stayed unmatched. CDR3: CASRGTGVTGELFF. The DNA for the CDR3 is TGTGCCAGTAGGGGGACAGGGGTTACCGGGGAGCTGTTTTTT.

This rearrangement joins TRBV28 to TRBJ1-5; D perhaps matches TRBD1 (6 bases). Germline V gene data show CDR1 as MDHEN and CDR2 as SYDVKM. The V end lost 5 bases, the J end lost 3 bases, and 14 bases lay between the germline ends. The CDR3 contains 15 residues. In nucleotides, the CDR3 is TGTGCCAGCAGTGCCGCCCGACAGGTCAATCAGCCCCAGCATTTT. It yields the protein CASSAARQVNQPQHF.

This sequence joins TRBV28 and TRBJ1-5; D not certain. Germline lookup yields CDR1 MDHEN and CDR2 SYDVKM. V lost 3 bases and J 6 bases, leaving 6 bases between the germline ends. The CDR3 is 12 amino acids. CDR3 sequence: CASSLGSQPQHF. In nucleotides, the CDR3 is TGTGCCAGCAGTTTGGGCAGTCAGCCCCAGCATTTT.

The chain has TRBV5-1 and TRBJ2-5, with D tentatively TRBD1 (6 bases). Germline V gene lookup returns CDR1 SGHRS and CDR2 YFSETQ. The V end lost 1 base, the J end lost 3 bases, and 13 bases lay between the germline ends. CDR3 size: 15 residues. Written as DNA, the CDR3 is TGCGCCAGCAGCTTGTCAGGGGCGAACGAAGAGACCCAGTACTTC. Its protein product is CASSLSGANEETQYF. The variable domain in full, with the rest retrieved from reference TRBV5-1 and TRBJ2-5, is KAGVTQTPRYLIKTRGQQVTLSCSPISGHRSVSWYQQTPGQGLQFLFEYFSETQRNKGNFPGRFSGRQFSNSRSEMNVSTLELGDSALYLCASSLSGANEETQYFGPGTRLLVL.